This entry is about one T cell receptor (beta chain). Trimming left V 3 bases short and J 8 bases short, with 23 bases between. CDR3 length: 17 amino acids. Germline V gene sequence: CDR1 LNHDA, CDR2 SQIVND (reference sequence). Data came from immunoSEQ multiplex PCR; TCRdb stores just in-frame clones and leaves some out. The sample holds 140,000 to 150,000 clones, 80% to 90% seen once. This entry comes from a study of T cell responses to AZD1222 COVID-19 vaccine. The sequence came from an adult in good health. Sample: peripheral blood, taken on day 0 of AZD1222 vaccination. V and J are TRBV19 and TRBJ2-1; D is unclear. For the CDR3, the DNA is TGTGCCAGTAGTATTAGTCCAACCGGCTGGGGTGGGGATGAGCAGTTCTTC. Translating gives CASSISPTGWGGDEQFF.